This TCR beta chain was identified during a study of blood T cell repertoires in COVID-19. Study as a whole: The samples span acute and convalescent COVID-19 from the United States, Italy and Spain. The analysed material was cDNA or gDNA that came from T cells, B-cell-depleted T cells, or PBMCs.

In the authors' workflow: Nucleated cell counts were estimated from reference gene primer amplification. Repertoires were generated with immunoSEQ multiplex PCR, while TCRdb's copy carries only in-frame clones and drops some. From that table come the V and J calls and clone size; the DNA was used to work out D and trimming. The sample comprises 180,000 or so clones, 70% to 90% of which are singletons, and approximately 11% rests with the top ten. The CDR3 sequence is 14 residues long. Per the germline V gene, CDR1 is MNHEY and CDR2 is SVGAGI. With 6 bases clipped from V and 4 bases from J, the junction kept 6 bases outside the gene matches.

What was sequenced was peripheral blood. This sequence joins TRBV6-5 and TRBJ2-7, with 10 bases lining up with TRBD1. The clonotype comes from a human donor with active or convalescent COVID-19. The donor label of this sample is uncertain. CDR3 DNA sequence: TGTGCCAGCAGGTCCGGGACAGGGGTTTACGAGCAGTACTTC. Translating gives CASRSGTGVYEQYF.